This T cell receptor beta chain was documented in a study of Graves' ophthalmopathy and Graves' hyperthyroidism (dated by TCRdb to about 2018). For context, the study as a whole: Peripheral blood samples were taken at the time of initial diagnosis, before any treatment was given. The study used signatures of the TCR beta repertoire to tell Graves' ophthalmopathy apart from Graves' hyperthyroidism and to predict which patients would progress to ophthalmopathy. In total, 135 blood samples were TCR-sequenced: 43 ophthalmopathy, around 75 hyperthyroidism and about 17 hyperthyroidism-to-ophthalmopathy patients. A discovery set of 100 patients (43 ophthalmopathy, around 57 stable hyperthyroidism) was enrolled to explore V-J signatures distinguishing ophthalmopathy from hyperthyroidism. An independent validation cohort was composed of roughly 18 hyperthyroidism patients and over 15 patients who later progressed from hyperthyroidism to ophthalmopathy. In over 5 hyperthyroidism patients, the T-cell repertoires found in thyroid tissue were compared with those found in blood. Once sampling was done, hyperthyroidism patients were given methimazole at a starting dose of 30 mg daily, while ophthalmopathy patients were given high-dose intravenous methylprednisolone. The 95 to 100 discovery patients were randomly split 7:3 into training and test sets. The full study reports these points: Sample size was not statistically predetermined, and group allocation was not concealed from the investigators. In cross-validation, the 13-signature model distinguished ophthalmopathy from stable hyperthyroidism with approximately 90% sensitivity and approximately 81% specificity, and in the test set the corresponding values were approximately 80% and 68%. In validation, the model predicted ophthalmopathy progression with more than 55% sensitivity and 72.22% specificity; 12 predicted patients were CT-confirmed with GO in a median of roughly 6.8 months. Among expanded thyroid clonotypes with frequency above 0.001, most also showed up in blood, which suggests that blood repertoires may reflect the thyroid immune response.

TCR beta CDR3 regions were amplified from RNA transcripts for repertoire sequencing. The first round of RT-PCR was done with HTBI primers and the Qiagen OneStep RT-PCR kit, and was followed by a second round of multiplex PCR, then size selection and purification. Libraries were sequenced paired-end with 100 bp reads on an Illumina HiSeq2000. The authors' pipeline ran thus. SOAPnuke was used to process the reads, throwing out any read that had adapters, had uncalled bases, had a mean Phred below 15, or lacked an exact constant-primer or identifier match. High-quality paired reads were merged with COPE v1.2.5. Clonotypes were defined as unique nucleotide sequences and were aligned to IMGT TRB V, D and J references using MiTCR v1.1. The analysis was limited to V-J combinations with a frequency above 0.0001, which together covered over 98% of repertoires. For each V-J combination, a TCR clonal expansion and chaos score was defined as F50 clonal expansion divided by the chaos observed in the TCRdist matrix. Welch's t-statistics and random forest were used to reduce the features to around 13 V-J combinations, which were then used as input to a naive Bayes classifier. Thyroid-blood repertoire similarity was quantified with the Morisita-Horn index. Using fastp trimming at Q25 and MiXCR clonotype assembly, TCRdb reanalyzed the public sequencing data and kept in-frame beta chains. Entries that share a CDR3 protein sequence are merged under the most common genes and DNA. TCRdb, not the original authors, processed these V and J calls. This sample lists 620,000 or so distinct CDR3 sequences; over 20% were detected once. Roughly 6.9% of the sample is held by the ten biggest clonotypes.

At least ten counts were recorded for this clonotype. Its antigen is currently not known. Base qualities are not at hand, and no much larger clone is one base apart. Reading from cysteine to phenylalanine, the CDR3 counts 16 amino acids. CDR3 DNA only is kept here, 48 bases in frame from base 1. CDR1 is given as LGHDT and CDR2 as YNNKEL, both from the germline V gene (reference sequence). Trimming takes 1 base off V and 5 bases off J; junction bases not matched to a gene: 8. Hyperthyroidism was considered stable if no progression to ophthalmopathy occurred within 18 months of follow-up. The hyperthyroidism patients were 18 to 65 years old and newly diagnosed, with a disease duration of less than 2 months. Patients with other autoimmune diseases, uncontrolled infections, pregnancy or lactation were excluded. Clinical symptoms, serum thyroxine, TRAb, thyroid ultrasound and orbital computed tomography formed the basis of the diagnosis. PBMCs were isolated from around 10 ml of fresh peripheral blood by Ficoll-Paque density gradient centrifugation. Total RNA was extracted with Trizol reagent and quality-checked on an Agilent 2100 Bioanalyzer.

The sample was peripheral blood. This chain joins TRBV3-1 to TRBJ2-5; the central 9 bases match TRBD1. This clonotype was sampled from a woman under 30 with stable Graves' hyperthyroidism. Some clones in this sample may be carry-over from other donors' samples. Donor details come from another sample of the same person, matched by shared clones. The CDR3 protein: CASSQGDRDRDETQYF. The DNA sequence reads TGTGCCAGCAGCCAAGGGGACCGGGACAGGGATGAGACCCAGTACTTC.